The 26 T cell receptor beta chains listed next were all sequenced from one sample in a study of patients and donors after allogeneic stem cell transplantation. One entry per CDR3 protein, called by TCRdb with MiXCR from the RT-PCR reads. The sample includes roughly 230,000 distinct CDR3 sequences, 13% to 15% of them seen just once. The sequencing input was blood, either unsorted or a sorted T cell fraction (not recorded which). These receptors all come from a human donor who was either an allogeneic HSCT recipient or a stem cell or donor lymphocyte infusion donor (not recorded which). It is not recorded whose cells these are; they may come from a transplant donor.

This chain uses TRBV9 with TRBJ2-3; 12 nucleotides align to TRBD2. The CDR3 loop spans 17 amino acids. Germline lookup yields CDR1 SGDLS and CDR2 YYNGEE. The V and J ends lost 3 bases and 4 bases, in that order; junction bases with no gene match: 9. The CDR3 nucleotides read TGTGCCAGCAGCGAAGGGACTAGCGGGCGGGTCGCAGATACGCAGTATTTT. Its protein product is CASSEGTSGRVADTQYF.

Concerning this clonotype: A junction boundary mismatches the germline segment, possibly from a read error. The chain carries TRBV25-1 and TRBJ2-6; 9 bases map to TRBD1. The CDR3 is 18 amino acids. CDR1 is MGHDK, CDR2 SYGVNS, per germline. The CDR3 sequence is CASSETGGPPWGANILTF. The CDR3 nucleotides are TGTGCCAGCAGTGAAACAGGGGGCCCACCGTGGGGGGCCAACATCCTGACTTTC.

This chain links TRBV29-1 with TRBJ2-5; 9 bases align to TRBD1. Per the germline V gene, CDR1 is SQVTM and CDR2 is ANQGSEA. The CDR3 runs 14 residues. Trimming removed 5 bases from V and 4 bases from J; junction bases left unmatched: 8. The CDR3 DNA is TGCAGCGTTAGGGACAGGGAGGGACTAGAGACCCAGTACTTC. It encodes CSVRDREGLETQYF.

This clonotype was seen a few times. The chain is built from TRBV6-2 or TRBV6-3 and TRBJ2-7; a weak D match, TRBD2 (5 bases). Germline V gene data show CDR1 as MNHEY and CDR2 as SVGEGT. CDR3 size: 13 residues. V was clipped by 6 bases and J by 6 bases, with 15 bases between them. The CDR3 bases are TGTGCCAGCAGAACCACTAGGGCAGGCGAGCAGTACTTC. This gives the protein CASRTTRAGEQYF.

V usage is TRBV19 and J usage is TRBJ2-7, with 10 nucleotides matching TRBD2. The V and J ends lost 4 bases and 4 bases, in that order; junction bases with no gene match: 4. Germline CDR1 reads LNHDA; CDR2 reads SQIVND (reference sequence). The CDR3 contains 14 residues. Here the CDR3 reads CASSRASGSYEQYF. The CDR3 coding sequence is TGTGCCAGTAGTAGGGCTAGCGGGAGTTACGAGCAGTACTTC.

This clonotype was recorded once. V usage is TRBV7-6 and J usage is TRBJ2-3, with a weak D call TRBD1 (6 bases). V dropped 5 bases and J dropped 2 bases, with 17 bases sitting between them. The CDR3 spans 16 residues. Germline loops: CDR1 SGHVS, CDR2 FNYEAQ. The CDR3 reads CASSPRVAGATDTQYF. In nucleotides, the CDR3 is TGTGCCAGCAGCCCCCGGGTGGCAGGGGCCACAGATACGCAGTATTTT.

J is TRBJ1-5 and V is TRBV15; D ambiguous. This CDR3 has 18 amino acids. CDR1 and CDR2 from the germline V gene are LNHNV and YYDKDF (reference sequence). The ends were cut back, 0 bases at V and 1 base at J, with 16 bases in the middle. The CDR3 nucleotides are TGTGCCACCAGCAGAGACGTCGCGGGATTCGTAAGCAATCAGCCCCAGCATTTT. Its translation: CATSRDVAGFVSNQPQHF.

This clonotype was detected many times. The V call is TRBV29-1, the J call TRBJ2-2; D may be TRBD1 or TRBD2 (5 bases each). CDR3 size: 14 residues. Germline V gene data show CDR1 as SQVTM and CDR2 as ANQGSEA. The V end was cut by 4 bases, the J end by 4 bases, with 13 bases between. CDR3 sequence (DNA): TGCAGCGTTGTGGGAGACAGTAGCACCGGGGAGCTGTTTTTT. Translation gives CSVVGDSSTGELFF.

This clonotype was seen a few times. This chain links TRBV12-5 with TRBJ1-5, with D unclear. V dropped 7 bases and J dropped 3 bases, with 7 bases sitting between them. CDR1 and CDR2 from the germline V gene are LGHNT and FRNRAP. This CDR3 is built from 12 residues. The CDR3: CASALNNQPQHF. DNA for the CDR3: TGTGCTAGTGCCTTGAACAATCAGCCCCAGCATTTT.

A few counts support this clonotype. The chain joins TRBV7-9 to TRBJ2-5, with a tentative D call TRBD2 (6 bases). The germline CDR1 and CDR2 sequences are SEHNR and FQNEAQ (reference sequence). This CDR3 is built from 14 residues. The V end lost 2 bases, the J end lost 2 bases, and 9 bases lay between the germline ends. For the CDR3, the DNA is TGTGCCAGCAGCTTATGGGACTCACAAGAGACCCAGTACTTC. Translated: CASSLWDSQETQYF.

This clonotype was found a few times. The chain carries TRBV3-1 and TRBJ2-3, with 8 bases fitting TRBD2. V was clipped by 1 base and J by 6 bases; unmatched bases: 9. Germline V CDR1 and CDR2: LGHDT, YNNKEL (reference sequence). CDR3 length equals 16 residues. For the CDR3, the DNA is TGTGCCAGCAGCCAAGCGGGAGGGGCATTCGAGGATACGCAGTATTTT. Translation gives CASSQAGGAFEDTQYF.

The chain carries TRBV5-1 and TRBJ2-1; 9 bases line up with TRBD2. CDR1 SGHRS and CDR2 YFSETQ come from the germline V gene. The CDR3 is 18 residues long. V shed 0 bases and J 2 bases; nucleotides not matched to a gene: 9. Written as DNA, the CDR3 is TGCGCCAGCAGCTTGGCCGTTTCAGGCGGGGGGGCCTACAATGAGCAGTTCTTC. Protein product: CASSLAVSGGGAYNEQFF.

There are many counts of this clonotype. This chain connects TRBV30 to TRBJ2-4; 8 bases are shared with TRBD2. After removal of 1 base from V and 5 bases from J, the junction contained 1 base not matched to a gene. CDR3 size: 13 residues. The germline CDR1 and CDR2 sequences are GTSNPN and SVGIG (reference sequence). As DNA, the CDR3 is TGTGCCTGGAGTGGTAGCGGGGAAAACATTCAGTACTTC. Translated: CAWSGSGENIQYF.

The CDR3 bases are TGCGCCAGCAGCTCAGCGGACGAAACGCAGTATTTT. Its translation is CASSSADETQYF. The chain uses TRBV5-1 and TRBJ2-3; a possible D gene is TRBD2 (5 bases). Between the trimmed V and J ends, which lost 3 bases and 9 bases, there was a span of 11 bases. The CDR3 consists of 12 residues. Germline V gene data show CDR1 as SGHRS and CDR2 as YFSETQ.

This clonotype has ten or more counts. This chain uses TRBV12-3 or TRBV12-4 with TRBJ1-6; tentative D call: TRBD1 (6 bases). This CDR3 has 15 residues. V lost 3 bases and J lost 9, with 15 bases in between. The CDR3 DNA sequence: TGTGCCAGCAGTTTCGGGGGCGCCAGCGGTTCACCCCTCCACTTT. Amino acids: CASSFGGASGSPLHF.

The chain carries TRBV6-1 and TRBJ2-6; no reliable D call. The V gene lost 7 bases and the J gene lost 0 bases, with 7 bases spanning the gap. Germline loops: CDR1 MNHNS, CDR2 SASEGT. The CDR3 totals 14 residues. The CDR3 loop reads CASNFISGANVLTF. The CDR3 coding sequence is TGTGCCAGCAACTTTATCTCTGGGGCCAACGTCCTGACTTTC.

The CDR3 DNA follows: TGTGCCAGTAGTATACTGGGGACAGGGGGCATGAACACTGAAGCTTTCTTT. Residues: CASSILGTGGMNTEAFF. This sequence joins TRBV19 and TRBJ1-1; 12 nucleotides align to TRBD1. Trimming removed 2 bases from V and 0 bases from J; junction bases left unmatched: 4. Germline CDR1 LNHDA, CDR2 SQIVND (reference sequence). The CDR3 has 17 residues.

The chain employs TRBV6-1 and TRBJ2-1; tentatively, D is TRBD2 (6 bases). The CDR3 covers 13 residues. The V gene lost 10 bases and the J gene lost 3 bases, with 13 bases spanning the gap. Germline lookup yields CDR1 MNHNS and CDR2 SASEGT. The chain's CDR3 is CAIVSGVYNEQFF. In DNA form, the CDR3 reads TGTGCCATCGTTAGCGGAGTCTACAATGAGCAGTTCTTC.

The chain has TRBV11-3 and TRBJ2-7; weak D call: TRBD1 (5 bases). This CDR3 is built from 14 residues. CDR1 is SGHNT and CDR2 is YENEEA in the germline V gene. The V end was cut by 1 base, the J end by 2 bases, with 9 bases between. This CDR3 reads CASSLASRAYEQYF. The CDR3 nucleotides are TGTGCCAGCAGCTTAGCGAGCAGGGCCTACGAGCAGTACTTC.

This chain uses TRBV4-3 with TRBJ2-7; D might be TRBD2 (5 bases). This CDR3 has 15 amino acids. From germline, CDR1 is LGHNA and CDR2 YSLEER. Trimming stripped 1 base from V and 2 bases from J, with 12 bases between. The CDR3: CASSQADGKTYEQYF. The CDR3 coding sequence is TGCGCCAGCAGCCAAGCCGACGGGAAAACCTACGAGCAGTACTTC.

The table lists this clonotype with a few counts. J is TRBJ1-2 and V is TRBV25-1; 9 nucleotides line up with TRBD1. V lost 8 bases to trimming and J lost 5 bases; unmatched junction nucleotides: 9. Germline loops: CDR1 MGHDK, CDR2 SYGVNS. The CDR3 totals 14 residues. CDR3 sequence reads: CASGRGQGFYGYTF. CDR3 nucleotides: TGTGCCAGCGGAAGGGGACAGGGTTTTTATGGCTACACCTTC.

The chain combines TRBV7-2 with TRBJ1-2, with D maybe TRBD1 (5 bases). Germline CDR1 reads SGHTA; CDR2 reads FQGNSA. V lost 5 bases, J lost 2 bases, and 12 bases lay in between. The CDR3 is 14 amino acids. CDR3 nucleotide sequence: TGTGCCAGCAGCCAGGACACCCAGAACTATGGCTACACCTTC. It translates to CASSQDTQNYGYTF.

This clonotype was seen only a few times. This rearrangement joins TRBV25-1 to TRBJ2-2, with a tentative D call TRBD2 (5 bases). The V gene's germline CDR1 is MGHDK and CDR2 SYGVNS. V lost 10 bases to trimming and J lost 3 bases, with 12 bases between them. This CDR3 contains 13 residues. This CDR3 reads CATRVRDTGELFF. DNA of the CDR3: TGTGCCACCCGGGTGAGGGACACCGGGGAGCTGTTTTTT.

This clonotype was detected many times. This chain links TRBV5-1 with TRBJ2-7; 9 bases align to TRBD1. There are 14 residues in the CDR3. Germline V lookup: CDR1 SGHRS, CDR2 YFSETQ. V dropped 4 bases and J dropped 4; count of bases not matched to a gene: 6. The CDR3 region is CASSIGQGKYEQYF. CDR3 sequence (DNA): TGCGCCAGCAGCATCGGACAGGGGAAATACGAGCAGTACTTC.

The genes are TRBV7-3 and TRBJ1-1; D gene unclear. Between the trimmed V and J ends, which lost 2 bases and 8 bases, there was a span of 6 bases. CDR1 is SGHTA and CDR2 is FQGTGA in the germline V gene. This CDR3 has 11 residues. In DNA form, the CDR3 reads TGTGCCAGCAGCTTATCGAGAGAAGCTTTCTTT. Amino acid sequence: CASSLSREAFF.

This clonotype was observed a handful of times. The CDR3 is CSAGDSWGGYTF. Here the CDR3 DNA reads TGCAGTGCCGGGGACAGTTGGGGTGGCTACACCTTC. V gene TRBV20-1 combines with J gene TRBJ1-2; 7 bases are shared with TRBD1. Germline V gives CDR1 DFQATT, CDR2 SNEGSKA (reference sequence). The V and J ends lost 6 bases and 7 bases, in that order; junction bases with no gene match: 8. The CDR3 is 12 amino acids.